This TCR beta chain was documented in a study of blood T cell repertoires in COVID-19. Across the study: From the United States, Italy and Spain came samples of acute and convalescent COVID-19.

Germline-derived CDR1 and CDR2 are GTSNPN and SVGIG (reference sequence). The CDR3 sequence is 13 residues long. Germline trimming cut 5 bases from V and 1 base from J; bases unmatched to any gene: 4. Using immunoSEQ multiplex PCR, the repertoire was profiled, and TCRdb retains in-frame clones only, with some absent. The table includes about 55,000 clones, 90% detected once. The source is a human donor with active COVID-19. The donor label of this sample is uncertain. The sequenced sample was peripheral blood. J is TRBJ1-1 and V is TRBV30, with 7 bases lining up with TRBD1. CDR3 bases: TGTGCCTGGTCGGGACAGCAGAACACTGAAGCTTTCTTT. Protein sequence: CAWSGQQNTEAFF.